The 28 T cell receptor beta chains in this list originate from one sample, sequenced in a study of T cell repertoires in cytomegalovirus infection. TCRdb called the reads again in MiXCR, with one record for every CDR3 protein. The repertoire has 500,000 to 600,000 distinct CDR3 sequences, 16% of them found once; the top ten carry about 24%. Source material: CD8+ T cells from PBMCs. The receptors were sampled from a human donor in good health (CMV status not recorded). Some clones in this sample may be carry-over from other donors' samples.

In its sample, this clonotype was seen a few times. The genes are TRBV20-1 and TRBJ2-7; 9 bases fit TRBD1. In germline, CDR1 is DFQATT, CDR2 SNEGSKA (reference sequence). The V gene end was trimmed by 6 bases and the J gene end by 4 bases; junction bases not matched to a gene: 10. The CDR3 sequence is 14 residues long. The CDR3 region has the DNA TGCAGTGCAACGACCCTGGGACAGGGTTACGAGCAGTACTTC. Translation: CSATTLGQGYEQYF.

This clonotype was seen once. The CDR3 sequence is CASSPRFEGGNTEAFF. In nucleotides, the CDR3 is TGTGCCAGCAGCCCAAGATTTGAGGGAGGTAACACTGAAGCTTTCTTT. V is TRBV13 and J is TRBJ1-1, with D hard to call. V dropped 5 bases and J dropped 2 bases, with 18 bases sitting between them. The germline CDR1 and CDR2 sequences are PRHDT and FYEKMQ (reference sequence). The CDR3 spans 16 residues.

This clonotype was observed a few times. The CDR3 nucleotides read TGTGCCACCAGCACCTACAGGGGGCAATCTGGCTACACCTTC. Translation: CATSTYRGQSGYTF. The chain is built from TRBV15 and TRBJ1-2; 9 positions agree with TRBD1. The CDR3 totals 14 residues. J lost 7 bases, V lost 4 bases, and 7 bases had no gene match. CDR1 is LNHNV, CDR2 YYDKDF, per germline (reference sequence).

Ten or more counts support this clonotype. This rearrangement joins TRBV6-1 to TRBJ2-1; 13 nucleotides align to TRBD2. The trim removed 6 bases at V and 6 bases at J, leaving 5 bases unmatched. Germline CDR1 is MNHNS and CDR2 is SASEGT. CDR3 length: 15 amino acids. The CDR3 DNA follows: TGTGCCAGCAGCCTCGGGACTAGCGGGACCAATGAGCAGTTCTTC. This translates into CASSLGTSGTNEQFF.

This clonotype was seen ten or more times. This chain connects TRBV7-8 to TRBJ2-1; 15 bases agree with TRBD2. Germline CDR1 SGHVS, CDR2 FQNEAQ. Trimming cost V 4 bases and J 6 bases; bases outside gene matches: 7. This CDR3 is 17 amino acids long. CDR3 in amino acids: CASSSGLAGGPGNEQFF. In DNA form, the CDR3 reads TGTGCCAGCAGCTCTGGACTAGCGGGGGGGCCGGGCAATGAGCAGTTCTTC.

This clonotype was detected many times. The CDR3 sequence is CASSQDDSGYGYTF. CDR3 nucleotides: TGCGCCAGCAGCCAAGATGACAGCGGCTATGGCTACACCTTC. V is TRBV4-1 and J is TRBJ1-2; possibly TRBD1 for D (5 bases). The germline CDR1 and CDR2 sequences are MGHRA and YSYEKL. V was clipped by 0 bases and J by 4 bases, with 9 bases between them. The CDR3 covers 14 residues.

V gene TRBV7-9 combines with J gene TRBJ1-2; D not resolved. The CDR3 runs 12 residues. Trimming cost V 7 bases and J 8 bases, with 14 bases left between them. Germline V gene data show CDR1 as SEHNR and CDR2 as FQNEAQ (reference sequence). CDR3 amino acids: CASTSDLQGYTF. The CDR3 DNA reads as TGTGCCAGCACCTCGGACCTGCAGGGCTACACCTTC. Combining the CDR3 with reference TRBV7-9 and TRBJ1-2 gives the whole variable domain DTGVSQNPRHKITKRGQNVTFRCDPISEHNRLYWYRQTLGQGPEFLTYFQNEAQLEKSRLLSDRFSAERPKGSFSTLEIQRTEQGDSAMYLCASTSDLQGYTFGSGTRLTVV.

In its sample, this clonotype was seen many times. The V gene is TRBV6-2 or TRBV6-3, the J gene TRBJ2-3; 9 bases map to TRBD2. Per germline, CDR1 MNHEY and CDR2 SVGEGT. The length of the CDR3 is 16 residues. Losses at the gene ends were 2 bases for V and 0 bases for J; bases not matched to a gene: 3. CDR3 in DNA: TGTGCCAGCAGTTACCAGACTAGCGGTAGCACAGATACGCAGTATTTT. Protein sequence: CASSYQTSGSTDTQYF.

This clonotype has just a few counts. The chain uses TRBV14 and TRBJ1-1; no clear D. The CDR3 covers 16 residues. V gave up 0 bases and J gave up 0 bases, with 11 bases separating them. CDR1 SGHDN and CDR2 FVKESK come from the germline V gene. In DNA form, the CDR3 reads TGTGCCAGCAGCCAAGATCCCCCCCAGTTGAACACTGAAGCTTTCTTT. It specifies CASSQDPPQLNTEAFF. Using reference TRBV14 and TRBJ1-1 for the parts outside the CDR3, the full variable domain is EAGVTQFPSHSVIEKGQTVTLRCDPISGHDNLYWYRRVMGKEIKFLLHFVKESKQDESGMPNNRFLAERTGGTYSTLKVQPAELEDSGVYFCASSQDPPQLNTEAFFGQGTRLTVV.

This clonotype was counted many times. The DNA of the CDR3 is TGTGCCAGCACTCGGACAGGCACCCCTGGAGGCTACACCTTC. This codes for CASTRTGTPGGYTF. V and J are TRBV11-2 and TRBJ1-2, with 7 bases lining up with TRBD1. The germline V gene has CDR1 SGHAT and CDR2 FQNNGV. CDR3 length: 14 residues. The V gene end was trimmed by 7 bases and the J gene end by 8 bases; junction bases not matched to a gene: 13.

V gene TRBV27 combines with J gene TRBJ2-7; D is uncertain. Trimming took 2 bases from V and 4 from J, leaving 18 bases between them. The CDR3 extends over 16 amino acids. Per germline, CDR1 MNHEY and CDR2 SMNVEV (reference sequence). The CDR3 is CASSLISLVPTYEQYF. CDR3 sequence (DNA): TGTGCCAGCAGTTTAATTTCGTTAGTTCCAACTTACGAGCAGTACTTC.

This clonotype was detected a few times. This rearrangement joins TRBV27 to TRBJ2-1; 16 bases are shared with TRBD2. This CDR3 spans 19 amino acids. The V and J ends lost 3 bases and 2 bases, in that order; junction bases with no gene match: 7. The germline V gene has CDR1 MNHEY and CDR2 SMNVEV (reference sequence). The CDR3 nucleotides are TGTGCCAGCAGTTTTTCCCCGGGGACTAGCGGGAGGGCCTACAATGAGCAGTTCTTC. Its translation is CASSFSPGTSGRAYNEQFF.

There are many counts of this clonotype. The chain uses TRBV6-6 and TRBJ1-1; the D gene is possibly TRBD1 (6 bases). Trimming removed 8 bases from V and 1 base from J, with 17 bases in between. The CDR3 has 15 amino acids. Per the germline V gene, CDR1 is MNHNY and CDR2 is SVGAGI (reference sequence). The CDR3 spells CASQVFRGSNTEAFF. In nucleotides, the CDR3 is TGTGCCAGCCAGGTCTTCAGGGGCTCGAACACTGAAGCTTTCTTT.

This clonotype was observed at least ten times. V is TRBV7-8 and J is TRBJ1-2; D is possibly TRBD1 (6 bases). The ends were cut back, 1 base at V and 0 bases at J, with 9 bases in the middle. This CDR3 spans 15 amino acids. Germline values: CDR1 SGHVS, CDR2 FQNEAQ. CDR3 nucleotides: TGTGCCAGCAGCTTAGGGGGGCTTTCTAACTATGGCTACACCTTC. It is translated as CASSLGGLSNYGYTF.

This clonotype was observed a handful of times. The chain combines TRBV11-2 with TRBJ2-1; D is unclear. The CDR3 runs to 13 residues. Germline CDR1 is SGHAT and CDR2 is FQNNGV. V gave up 5 bases and J gave up 4 bases, with 9 bases separating them. The CDR3 here is CASSPIAYNEQFF. The CDR3 DNA reads as TGTGCCAGCAGCCCTATAGCTTACAATGAGCAGTTCTTC.

The table lists this clonotype with a few counts. The chain has TRBV6-1 and TRBJ1-1; TRBD1 matches 7 bases. Germline CDR1 MNHNS, CDR2 SASEGT. The CDR3 spans 14 residues. With V trimmed by 8 bases and J by 1 base, 7 bases remained unmatched. The CDR3 DNA is TGTGCCAGCTATTCCACAGGGGAGAACACTGAAGCTTTCTTT. Protein sequence: CASYSTGENTEAFF.

This chain links TRBV15 with TRBJ2-7; 8 nucleotides line up with TRBD1. Germline trimming cut 0 bases from V and 6 bases from J; bases unmatched to any gene: 10. Germline values: CDR1 LNHNV, CDR2 YYDKDF (reference sequence). CDR3 length: 16 amino acids. The CDR3 sequence is CATSRDTQGAWSEQYF. CDR3 sequence (DNA): TGTGCCACCAGCAGAGATACCCAGGGGGCTTGGAGCGAGCAGTACTTC.

This clonotype was detected many times. The rearrangement joins TRBV27 to TRBJ1-1; D possibly corresponds to TRBD1 (5 bases). Germline-derived CDR1 and CDR2 are MNHEY and SMNVEV (reference sequence). V was clipped by 8 bases and J by 1 base, with 17 bases between them. This CDR3 spans 15 amino acids. The CDR3 reads CASFPGGATNTEAFF. CDR3 coding DNA: TGTGCCAGCTTCCCCGGCGGGGCAACGAACACTGAAGCTTTCTTT.

This clonotype was counted between two and nine times. V gene TRBV7-9 combines with J gene TRBJ2-1; D is ambiguous. CDR1 and CDR2 from the germline V gene are SEHNR and FQNEAQ (reference sequence). V was shortened by 4 bases and J by 10 bases, with 14 bases between the two germline ends. The CDR3 contains 13 residues. This chain's CDR3 is CASSSRLEGEQFF. The CDR3 DNA reads as TGTGCCAGCAGCTCCCGACTGGAAGGAGAGCAGTTCTTC.

This clonotype was seen many times. The gene calls are TRBV4-2 and TRBJ1-1; TRBD1 might be the D (5 bases). Germline V lookup: CDR1 LGHNA, CDR2 YNFKEQ. This CDR3 region has 13 residues. Trimming shortened V by 3 bases and J by 1 base, and 6 bases separated the two germline ends. For the CDR3, the DNA is TGTGCCAGCAGCCAGGGGGAGAACACTGAAGCTTTCTTT. This sequence encodes CASSQGENTEAFF.

This clonotype has ten or more counts. The rearrangement joins TRBV6-5 to TRBJ2-1; no firm D call. Germline V CDR1 and CDR2: MNHEY, SVGAGI. Trimming stripped 0 bases from V and 7 bases from J, with 4 bases between. The CDR3 runs to 12 residues. For the CDR3, the DNA is TGTGCCAGCAGTTACTCGGGGAATGAGCAGTTCTTC. This codes for CASSYSGNEQFF.

This clonotype was counted a few times. V is TRBV7-9 and J is TRBJ2-7, with D tentatively TRBD1 (6 bases). Germline lookup yields CDR1 SEHNR and CDR2 FQNEAQ (reference sequence). V was pared by 3 bases and J by 2 bases, with 14 bases between. The CDR3 spans 15 residues. CDR3 sequence reads: CASSLRDTEAYEQYF. As DNA, the CDR3 is TGTGCCAGCAGCTTGAGGGACACCGAAGCCTACGAGCAGTACTTC.

The chain joins TRBV5-1 to TRBJ1-1; no firm D call. Trimming shortened V by 4 bases and J by 11 bases, and 9 bases separated the two germline ends. Germline assignment: CDR1 SGHRS and CDR2 YFSETQ. The CDR3 spans 10 residues. The CDR3 spells CASSTVGAFF. The CDR3 coding sequence is TGCGCCAGCAGCACGGTGGGTGCTTTCTTT.

This clonotype was counted many times. The chain carries TRBV19 and TRBJ1-5; D not resolved. The CDR3 runs to 15 residues. Germline V gives CDR1 LNHDA, CDR2 SQIVND (reference sequence). V was trimmed by 3 bases and J by 0 bases, leaving 9 bases between them. The CDR3, as DNA: TGTGCCAGTAGTATTCAGGCAGTTAGCAATCAGCCCCAGCATTTT. Amino acid sequence: CASSIQAVSNQPQHF.

This clonotype was counted a few times. This rearrangement joins TRBV28 to TRBJ2-1; TRBD1 might be the D (8 bases). Germline lookup yields CDR1 MDHEN and CDR2 SYDVKM. The CDR3 totals 14 residues. The ends were cut back, 11 bases at V and 7 bases at J, with 21 bases in the middle. For the CDR3, the DNA is TGTGCCGGAGGGCAGGACAGGGAGGGAAATGAGCAGTTCTTC. It encodes CAGGQDREGNEQFF.

This clonotype was counted between two and nine times. The rearrangement uses TRBV25-1 and TRBJ2-3, with 9 bases that match TRBD2. Trimming cost V 6 bases and J 6 bases; bases outside gene matches: 16. CDR1 MGHDK and CDR2 SYGVNS come from the germline V gene. This CDR3 region has 17 residues. CDR3 DNA sequence: TGTGCCAGCAGCCCATACGGCGGGAGGGCCTCGGCGGATACGCAGTATTTT. Its protein product is CASSPYGGRASADTQYF.

The chain employs TRBV3-1 and TRBJ2-6; 7 nucleotides align to TRBD2. V was pared by 2 bases and J by 3 bases, with 1 base of the junction left unmatched. Germline values: CDR1 LGHDT, CDR2 YNNKEL (reference sequence). The CDR3 has 15 amino acids. DNA for the CDR3: TGTGCCAGCAGCCAAACGGGAGGTGGGGCCAACGTCCTGACTTTC. Residues: CASSQTGGGANVLTF.

Here the CDR3 DNA reads TGTGCCAGCAGCCCAAGAACAGGGATCAATGGCTACACCTTC. It specifies CASSPRTGINGYTF. This chain links TRBV3-1 with TRBJ1-2; maybe TRBD1 (6 bases). This CDR3 is built from 14 residues. The germline V gene encodes CDR1 LGHDT and CDR2 YNNKEL (reference sequence). The V end was cut by 4 bases, the J end by 6 bases, with 15 bases between. Combining the CDR3 with reference TRBV3-1 and TRBJ1-2 gives the whole variable domain DTAVSQTPKYLVTQMGNDKSIKCEQNLGHDTMYWYKQDSKKFLKIMFSYNNKELIINETVPNRFSPKSPDKAHLNLHINSLELGDSAVYFCASSPRTGINGYTFGSGTRLTVV.